The 2 T cell receptor beta chains below come from one sample, sequenced in a study of human T cells and chemical hapten exposure. Time point in this sample: healthy volunteer bleed at 6 weeks. RNA extraction used unfractionated whole blood as the source of total RNA. TCRdb re-derived calls from the RACE reads in MiXCR, one entry per CDR3 protein. The repertoire includes 65,000 or so distinct CDR3 sequences, 5.5% to 7.5% of them detected once, and roughly 3.4% sits in the top ten. Input material: whole blood. These receptors originate from a female donor in good health. Some clones in this sample may be carry-over from other donors' samples.

This clonotype was recorded many times. This sequence joins TRBV2 and TRBJ2-3, with D uncertain. Trimming shortened V by 1 base and J by 4 bases, and 12 bases separated the two germline ends. The CDR3 has 15 residues. Germline assignment: CDR1 SNHLY and CDR2 FYNNEI. The DNA for the CDR3 is TGTGCCAGCAGTGAAGGACCCACGAGACCAGATACGCAGTATTTT. Translating gives CASSEGPTRPDTQYF.

This clonotype appeared many times. V gene TRBV3-1 combines with J gene TRBJ2-7; 9 bases are shared with TRBD1. With V trimmed by 4 bases and J by 5 bases, 6 bases remained unmatched. This CDR3 has 14 residues. The germline CDR1 and CDR2 sequences are LGHDT and YNNKEL (reference sequence). CDR3 coding DNA: TGTGCCAGCAGCCCTTCGGGACAGGGCCACGAGCAGTACTTC. Translation: CASSPSGQGHEQYF.